This TCR beta chain was recovered during a study of CXCR3-negative and CXCR3-positive naive CD8 T cells. Overall study context: Summed over all libraries, TRB reads came to around 140 million, with about 1.5 +/- 0.3 million per library.

Study-wide results and caveats: The study inferred TCR strength from TRB CDR3 properties and found comparable surface CD5 between naive subsets. Cryopreservation partially decreased CXCR3 expression, and most assays used fresh PBMCs. TRBV-TRBJ usage was alike in naive CXCR3-negative and CXCR3-positive cells but differed in memory cells.

The germline CDR1 and CDR2 sequences are LNHDA and SQIVND (reference sequence). The CDR3 extends over 15 amino acids. Researchers prepared the TRB cDNA libraries using 5' RACE with UMI labels. TCRdb reprocessed the 5' RACE reads, with one entry per CDR3 protein and no DNA. The listing contains approximately 45,000 distinct CDR3 sequences. Of note for this clonotype: Its target is not known.

V gene TRBV19 combines with J gene TRBJ2-3; there is no DNA to check the TCRdb D call of TRBD2. The sample comprised memory CD8+ T cells from blood. The receptor comes from a human donor in good health. Some clones in this sample may be carry-over from other donors' samples. CDR3: CASSIWRGQTDTQYF. Combining the CDR3 with reference TRBV19 and TRBJ2-3 gives the whole variable domain DGGITQSPKYLFRKEGQNVTLSCEQNLNHDAMYWYRQDPGQGLRLIYYSQIVNDFQKGDIAEGYSVSREKKESFPLTVTSAQKNPTAFYLCASSIWRGQTDTQYFGPGTRLTVL.